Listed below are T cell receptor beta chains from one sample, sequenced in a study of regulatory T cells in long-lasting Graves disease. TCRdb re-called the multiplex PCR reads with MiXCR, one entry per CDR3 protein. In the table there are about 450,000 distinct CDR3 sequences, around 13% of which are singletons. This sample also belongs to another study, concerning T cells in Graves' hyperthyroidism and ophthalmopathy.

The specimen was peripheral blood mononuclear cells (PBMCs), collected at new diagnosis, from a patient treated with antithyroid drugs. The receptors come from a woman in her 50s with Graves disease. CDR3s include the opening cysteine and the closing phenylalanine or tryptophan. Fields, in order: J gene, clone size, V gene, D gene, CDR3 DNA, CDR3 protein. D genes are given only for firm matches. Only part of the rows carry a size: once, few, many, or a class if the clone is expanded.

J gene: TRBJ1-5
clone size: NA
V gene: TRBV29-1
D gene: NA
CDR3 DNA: TGCAGCGTTGAAGTCGGGTATGGTCAGCCCCAGCATTTT
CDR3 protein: CSVEVGYGQPQHF

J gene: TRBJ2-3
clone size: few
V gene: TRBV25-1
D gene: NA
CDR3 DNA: TGTGCCAGCAGCCGGGGAACGGACCATTCAGATACGCAGTATTTT
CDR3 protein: CASSRGTDHSDTQYF

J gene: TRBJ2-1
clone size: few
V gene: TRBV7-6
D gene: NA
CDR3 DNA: TGTGCCAGCAGCTTACCCTTAGCGAGGCAGTTCTTC
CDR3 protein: CASSLPLARQFF

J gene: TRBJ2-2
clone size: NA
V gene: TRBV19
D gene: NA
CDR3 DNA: TGTGCCAGTAGCACAGCTGGGGGGTCCGGGGAGCTGTTTTTT
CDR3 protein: CASSTAGGSGELFF

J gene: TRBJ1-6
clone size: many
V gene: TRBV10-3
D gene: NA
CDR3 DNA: TGTGCCATCAGTGAGGCAGGGAGGAGTTCACCCCTCCACTTT
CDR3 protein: CAISEAGRSSPLHF

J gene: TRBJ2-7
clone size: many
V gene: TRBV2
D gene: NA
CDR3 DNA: TGTGCCAGCAGTGAAAGGTCTCAAGTATCGGCCTACGAGCAGTACTTC
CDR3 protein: CASSERSQVSAYEQYF

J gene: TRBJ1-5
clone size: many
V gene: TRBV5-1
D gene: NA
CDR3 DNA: TGTGCCAGCAGTCTCGAGGGACCTAATCAGCCCCAGCATTTT
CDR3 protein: CASSLEGPNQPQHF

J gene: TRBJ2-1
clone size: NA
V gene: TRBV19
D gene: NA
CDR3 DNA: TGTGCCAGTAGTATAATGGGCGACAATGAGCAGTTCTTC
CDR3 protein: CASSIMGDNEQFF

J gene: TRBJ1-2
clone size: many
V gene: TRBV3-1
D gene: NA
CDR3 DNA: TGTGCCAGCAGCCAAGGGATTATCTCCTATGGCTACACCTTC
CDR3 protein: CASSQGIISYGYTF

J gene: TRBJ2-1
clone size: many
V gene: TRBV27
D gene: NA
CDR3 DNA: TGTGCCAGCAACTGTTGCCGACAGCACCTCTCCTACAATGAGCAGTTCTTC
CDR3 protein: CASNCCRQHLSYNEQFF

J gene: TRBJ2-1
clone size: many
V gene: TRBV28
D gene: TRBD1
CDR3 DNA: TGTGCCAGCACCGACGGGACAGGGCTGGATGAGCAGTTCTTC
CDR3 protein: CASTDGTGLDEQFF

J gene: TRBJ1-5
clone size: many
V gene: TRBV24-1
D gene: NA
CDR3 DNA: TGTGCCACCAGTGGCAGAAATAGCAATCAGCCCCAGCATTTT
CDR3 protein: CATSGRNSNQPQHF

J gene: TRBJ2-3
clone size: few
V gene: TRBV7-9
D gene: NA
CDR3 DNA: TGTGCCAGCAGCTTTAATTGGTTACGGGAAGAGTACCAGGCGCCAACAGATACGCAGTATTTT
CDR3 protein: CASSFNWLREEYQAPTDTQYF

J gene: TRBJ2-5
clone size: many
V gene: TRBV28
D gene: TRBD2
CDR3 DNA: TGTGCCAGCAGTAGGCTAGCGGGAGGTGGGAAGACCCAGTACTTC
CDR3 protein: CASSRLAGGGKTQYF

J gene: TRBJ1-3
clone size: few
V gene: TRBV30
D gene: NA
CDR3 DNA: TGTGCCTGGAGTTTGCTCTCTGGAAACACCATATATTTT
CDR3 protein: CAWSLLSGNTIYF

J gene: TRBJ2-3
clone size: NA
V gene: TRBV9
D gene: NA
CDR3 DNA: TGTGCCAGCAGCGTAGCCGGGTCCAGCACAGATACGCAGTATTTT
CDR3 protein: CASSVAGSSTDTQYF

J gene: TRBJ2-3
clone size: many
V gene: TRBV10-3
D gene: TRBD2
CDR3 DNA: TGTGCCATCAGTGATCCTAGCGGGAGGGTAATAGATACGCAGTATTTT
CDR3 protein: CAISDPSGRVIDTQYF

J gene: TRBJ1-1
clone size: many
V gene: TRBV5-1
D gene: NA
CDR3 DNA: TGCGCCAGCAGCTTGGTGAGGGAAACCACTGAAGCTTTCTTT
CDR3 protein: CASSLVRETTEAFF

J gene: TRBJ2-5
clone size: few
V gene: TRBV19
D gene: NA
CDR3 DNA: TGTGCCAGTAGTATCCCCCCGGGCGGCCAGTACTTC
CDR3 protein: CASSIPPGGQYF

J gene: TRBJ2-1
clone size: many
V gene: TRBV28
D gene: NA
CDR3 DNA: TGTGCCACCCAAGCGACAGACAATGAGCAGTTCTTC
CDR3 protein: CATQATDNEQFF

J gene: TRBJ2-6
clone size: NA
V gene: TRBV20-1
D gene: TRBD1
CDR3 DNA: TGCAGTGCTAGTTCCGGGACAGGGGCTTCCGGGCCTGGGGCCAACGTCCTGACTTTC
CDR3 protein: CSASSGTGASGPGANVLTF

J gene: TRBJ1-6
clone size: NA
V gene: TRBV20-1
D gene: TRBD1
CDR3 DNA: TGCAGTGCCTCCCCGACAGGGGCCCTTAATTCACCCCTCCACTTT
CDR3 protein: CSASPTGALNSPLHF

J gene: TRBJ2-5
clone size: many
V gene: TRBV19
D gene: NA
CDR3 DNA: TGTGCCAGTAGTGCGGTGGACTGGAAAGAGACCCAGTACTTC
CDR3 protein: CASSAVDWKETQYF

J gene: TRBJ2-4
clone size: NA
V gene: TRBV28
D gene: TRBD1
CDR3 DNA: TGTGCCAGCAGGACAGGGGGTGACAAAAACATTCAGTACTTC
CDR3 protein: CASRTGGDKNIQYF

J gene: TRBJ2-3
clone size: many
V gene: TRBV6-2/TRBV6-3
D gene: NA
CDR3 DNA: TGTGCCAGCAGTTACCCCGGAGTAGTCGGCACAGATACGCAGTATTTT
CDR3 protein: CASSYPGVVGTDTQYF

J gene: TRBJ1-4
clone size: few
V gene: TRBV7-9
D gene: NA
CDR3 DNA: TGTGCCAGCAGCCCACTCGAAAAACTGTTTTTT
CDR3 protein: CASSPLEKLFF

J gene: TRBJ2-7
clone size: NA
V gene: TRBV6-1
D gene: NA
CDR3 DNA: TGTGCCAGCAGCTGGGTACAGGGTACCTACGAGCAGTACTTC
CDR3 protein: CASSWVQGTYEQYF

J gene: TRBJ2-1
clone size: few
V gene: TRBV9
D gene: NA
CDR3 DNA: TGTGCCAGCAGCGGAGGGACGGGGAGCTCCTACAATGAGCAGTTCTTC
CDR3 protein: CASSGGTGSSYNEQFF

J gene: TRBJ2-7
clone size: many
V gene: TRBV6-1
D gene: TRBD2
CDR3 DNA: TGTGCCAGCAGTCCTTCCAACAGCGGGGGGCGGGACGAGCAGTACTTC
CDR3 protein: CASSPSNSGGRDEQYF

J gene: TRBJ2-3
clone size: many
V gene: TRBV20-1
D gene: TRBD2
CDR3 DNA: TGCAGTGCTCCACTAGCGGGAGGCACAGATACGCAGTATTTT
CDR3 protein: CSAPLAGGTDTQYF

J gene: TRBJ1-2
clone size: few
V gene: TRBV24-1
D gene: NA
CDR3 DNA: TGTGCCACCAGGGGAAACGACTATGGCTACACCTTC
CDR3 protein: CATRGNDYGYTF

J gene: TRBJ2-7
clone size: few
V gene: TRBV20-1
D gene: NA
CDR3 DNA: TGCAGTGCCCCGATCGGGGGCTACGAGCAGTACTTC
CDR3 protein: CSAPIGGYEQYF

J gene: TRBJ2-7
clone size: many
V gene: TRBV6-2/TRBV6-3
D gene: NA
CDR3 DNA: TGTGCCAGCAGAACCGGGACCACCTCCTACGAGCAGTACTTC
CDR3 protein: CASRTGTTSYEQYF

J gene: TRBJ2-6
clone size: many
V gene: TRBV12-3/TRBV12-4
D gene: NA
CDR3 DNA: TGTGCCAGCAGTTTAGTGTACGGGAGCTCTGGGGCCAACGTCCTGACTTTC
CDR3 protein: CASSLVYGSSGANVLTF

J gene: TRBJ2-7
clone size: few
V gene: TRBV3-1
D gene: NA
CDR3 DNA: TGTGCCAGCAGCCAAGGTATCGGGGGGCTAGTGTACGAGCAGTACTTC
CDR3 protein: CASSQGIGGLVYEQYF

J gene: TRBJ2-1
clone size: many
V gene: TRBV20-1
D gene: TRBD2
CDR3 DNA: TGCAGTGCCAGACCAGGACTAGCCTCTAATGAGCAGTTCTTC
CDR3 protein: CSARPGLASNEQFF

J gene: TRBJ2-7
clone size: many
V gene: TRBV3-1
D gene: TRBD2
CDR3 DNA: TGTGCCAGCAGCCAAGAGACTAGCGGCTACGAGCAGTACTTC
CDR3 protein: CASSQETSGYEQYF

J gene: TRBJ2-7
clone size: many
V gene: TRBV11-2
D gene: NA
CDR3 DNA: TGTGCCAGCAGCCGAAACCGGGACCCCTACGAGCAGTACTTC
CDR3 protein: CASSRNRDPYEQYF

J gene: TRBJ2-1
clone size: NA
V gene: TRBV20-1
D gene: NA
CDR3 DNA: TGCAGCGTTGAAGATCCCCGAGGCGGGCCCAACAATGAGCAGTTCTTC
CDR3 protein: CSVEDPRGGPNNEQFF

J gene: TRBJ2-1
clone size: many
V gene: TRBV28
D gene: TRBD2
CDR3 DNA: TGTGCCAGCAGTTTATGGGCTAGCGGGAGTTTCGGGTACAATGAGCAGTTCTTC
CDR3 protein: CASSLWASGSFGYNEQFF

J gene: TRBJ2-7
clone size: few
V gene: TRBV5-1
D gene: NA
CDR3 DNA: TGCGCCAGCAGCTTGTTATGGGCGGGGGAGCAGTACTTC
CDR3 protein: CASSLLWAGEQYF

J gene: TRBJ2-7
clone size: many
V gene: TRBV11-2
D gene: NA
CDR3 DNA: TGTGCCAGCAGCTTAGCCGGGGGTGCCCACGAGCAGTACTTC
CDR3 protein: CASSLAGGAHEQYF

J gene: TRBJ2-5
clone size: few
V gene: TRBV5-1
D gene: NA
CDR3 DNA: TGCGCCAGCAGTCGAGAGTCGGAGACCCAGTACTTC
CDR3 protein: CASSRESETQYF

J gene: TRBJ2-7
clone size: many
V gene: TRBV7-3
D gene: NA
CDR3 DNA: TGTGCCAGCAGCACCGGGAGCTCCTACGAGCAGTACTTC
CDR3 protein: CASSTGSSYEQYF